This TCR beta chain was recovered during a study of CD8 T cells in Susac syndrome. The RNA input was about 0.5 to 1 ug, and it was reverse transcribed with random hexamers. Amplification of TCR beta CDR3 was carried out by immunoSEQ multiplex PCR, which covered 54 Vbeta and 13 Jbeta segments. TCRdb re-called the immunoSEQ multiplex PCR reads with MiXCR, one entry per CDR3 protein. This repertoire shows roughly 300,000 distinct CDR3 sequences, roughly 81% found once; its top ten account for over 0.09%. The authors negatively isolated CD8+ and CD4+ T cells and FACS-enriched TEMRA cells. This receptor was taken from a human donor with multiple sclerosis. Sequencing input: CD8+ T cells from PBMCs.

CDR3 coding DNA: TGTGCCAGCAGCCAAGATACTAGGAATGAGCAGTTCTTC. Protein product: CASSQDTRNEQFF. The genes are TRBV3-1 and TRBJ2-1, with a possible D match to TRBD2 (5 bases). Between the trimmed V and J ends, which lost 0 bases and 7 bases, there was a span of 7 bases. This CDR3 is built from 13 residues. Germline CDR1 is LGHDT and CDR2 is YNNKEL (reference sequence).